This T cell receptor (beta chain) was captured in a study of cytomegalovirus exposure and HLA in healthy donors. Study-wide points: A later look showed TCR association rates differing by HLA locus, highest for DRB1 and lowest for HLA-C.

The PCR was carried out with 60 Vbeta primers and 13 Jbeta primers. Profiling relied on immunoSEQ multiplex PCR, and the TCRdb table lists in-frame clones only, not all of them. The table has over 150,000 clones, around 80% seen once. This clone has only a few counts. Antigen unknown. CDR1 and CDR2 (germline): SGHVS, FQNEAQ. The CDR3 consists of 15 residues. Unmatched junction bases numbered 6, after V lost 5 bases and J lost 4 bases. Material: PBMCs. V is TRBV7-8 and J is TRBJ2-1; 9 bases are shared with TRBD2. The TCR comes from a woman in her thirties or forties in good health and CMV-seropositive. CDR3 DNA sequence: TGTGCCAGCAGCACCAGACTAGCGGAGTACAATGAGCAGTTCTTC. Amino acid sequence: CASSTRLAEYNEQFF.